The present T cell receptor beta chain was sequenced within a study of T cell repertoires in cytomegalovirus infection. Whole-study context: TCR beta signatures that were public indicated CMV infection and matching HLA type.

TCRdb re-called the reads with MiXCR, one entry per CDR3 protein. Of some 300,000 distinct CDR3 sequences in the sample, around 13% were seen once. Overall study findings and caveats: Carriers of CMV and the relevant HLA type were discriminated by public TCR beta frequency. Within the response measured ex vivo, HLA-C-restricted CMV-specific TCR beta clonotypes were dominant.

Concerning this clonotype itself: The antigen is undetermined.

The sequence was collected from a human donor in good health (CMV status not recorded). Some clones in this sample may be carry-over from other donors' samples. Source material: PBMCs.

Here the CDR3 DNA reads TGTGCCAGCAGAAGACCCCGGGACACTGAAGCTTTCTTT. The encoded protein is CASRRPRDTEAFF. The chain has TRBV7-6 and TRBJ1-1; D is uncertain. CDR3 length: 13 residues. The germline CDR1 and CDR2 sequences are SGHVS and FNYEAQ. Trimming removed 6 bases from V and 3 bases from J, with 11 bases in between.